This T cell receptor beta chain originates from a study of a mutant IDH1 vaccine in newly diagnosed glioma. Study information: Most had both radiotherapy and temozolomide beforehand; others had only one. Study observations and caveats: Among all patients, vaccine-induced immune responses occurred in approximately 93%.

Time point given: week 11, during vaccination. With topical imiquimod, each dose of the vaccine consisted of 300 ug of mutant IDH1 20-mer peptide. Notes on this clone: What it binds is unknown.

Generated by immunoSEQ multiplex PCR, the TCRdb table keeps only in-frame clones and is missing some. The sample carries around 57,000 clones, 89% recorded once. The CDR3 is 16 amino acids. The V end lost 2 bases, the J end lost 4 bases, and 17 bases lay between the germline ends. Germline CDR1 SGHTA, CDR2 FQGNSA. Sequencing was performed on PBMCs, taken from a glioma patient whose treatment included an IDH1 peptide vaccine. This TCR was recovered from a man aged 40-55 years with glioma. V and J are TRBV7-2 and TRBJ1-2, with no clear D. Here the CDR3 DNA reads TGTGCCAGCAGCTTAAGAGGCCCGAGTACAGTCTATGGCTACACCTTC. This translates into CASSLRGPSTVYGYTF.